Sequencing of this T cell receptor beta chain was carried out in a study of human T cells and chemical hapten exposure. Across the study: For sensitization, 2% DPC was applied to a 2 cm by 2 cm patch of upper inner arm skin. Alopecia areata, totalis or universalis was found in mostly female patients.

One entry per CDR3 protein, called by TCRdb with MiXCR from the RACE reads. The table shows about 190,000 distinct CDR3 sequences, with 24% occurring only once. This CDR3 is 14 amino acids long. Per the germline V gene, CDR1 is MNHEY and CDR2 is SVGAGI. V lost 5 bases, J lost 0 bases, and 10 bases lay in between. The time point: patch test 3, about 24 weeks after DPC sensitization. Treatment denoted: therapeutic diphenylcyclopropenone sensitization with weekly scalp DPC. Staff drew blood before applying each patch test. Total RNA was isolated from whole blood that had not been fractionated. This clonotype was detected a few times.

The specimen comprised whole blood, sampled in connection with sensitization to the hapten diphenylcyclopropenone (DPC). The chain carries TRBV6-5 and TRBJ1-2; D gene uncertain. The receptor comes from a woman in her 40s with alopecia areata. Some clones in this sample may be carry-over from other donors' samples. The CDR3 loop is CASSLDGANYGYTF. CDR3 DNA sequence: TGTGCCAGCAGTCTGGACGGAGCTAACTATGGCTACACCTTC.